This T cell receptor (beta chain) is drawn from a study of CD8 T cells in Susac syndrome. V lost 8 bases, J lost 4 bases, and 7 bases stayed unmatched. The CDR3 runs 14 residues. Germline V gives CDR1 SNHLY, CDR2 FYNNEI. Random hexamers were used to reverse transcribe roughly 0.45 to 1 ug of RNA. TCRdb itself ran the immunoSEQ multiplex PCR reads through MiXCR, one entry per CDR3 protein. The repertoire has about 200,000 distinct CDR3 sequences, roughly 94% of them found once; the top ten carry approximately 0.094%. The TCR was taken from a human donor in good health. Sequenced input: CD4+ T cells from PBMCs. The chain is built from TRBV2 and TRBJ1-5; 8 positions match TRBD1. As DNA, the CDR3 is TGTGCCAGCTGCCCTCGGACAGGGAATCAGCCCCAGCATTTT. Its protein is CASCPRTGNQPQHF.